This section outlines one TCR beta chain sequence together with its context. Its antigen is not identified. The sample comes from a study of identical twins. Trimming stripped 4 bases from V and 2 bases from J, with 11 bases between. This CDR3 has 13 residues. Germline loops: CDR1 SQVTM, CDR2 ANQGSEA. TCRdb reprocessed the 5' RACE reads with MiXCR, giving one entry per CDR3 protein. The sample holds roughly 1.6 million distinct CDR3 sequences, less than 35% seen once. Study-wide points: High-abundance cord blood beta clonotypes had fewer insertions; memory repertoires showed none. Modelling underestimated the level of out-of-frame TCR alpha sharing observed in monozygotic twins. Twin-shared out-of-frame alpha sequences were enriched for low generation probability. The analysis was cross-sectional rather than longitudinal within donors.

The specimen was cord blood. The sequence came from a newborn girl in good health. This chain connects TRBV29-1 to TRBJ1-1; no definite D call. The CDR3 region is CSVVRQLNTEAFF. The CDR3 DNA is TGCAGCGTTGTTAGGCAGCTTAACACTGAAGCTTTCTTT.